The entry that follows covers one T cell receptor beta chain sequence. This clonotype was seen a handful of times. The antigen this receptor binds is unknown. The input lacks base qualities; no much larger clone sits a single base away. TCR beta CDR3 regions were amplified from RNA transcripts. A first-round RT-PCR of the TCR CDR3 used the HTBI primer set with the Qiagen OneStep RT-PCR kit. Libraries were constructed in a second round of multiplex PCR, after which size selection and purification were performed. Paired-end sequencing of the libraries was performed with 100 bp reads on an Illumina HiSeq2000. As for the authors' bioinformatics: SOAPnuke was used to process the raw data, removing reads that contained adapters or uncalled bases, had a mean Phred below 15, or lacked an exact match to the constant primer or identifier. High-quality paired reads were merged using COPE v1.2.5, and each unique nucleotide sequence was defined as a clonotype. MiTCR v1.1 was used to align clonotypes to the IMGT TRBV, TRBD and TRBJ reference segments. Only V-J combinations with frequency above 0.0001, covering roughly 99% of repertoires, were analysed. The TCS score was defined as the ratio of F50 (clonal expansion) to E x V (chaos), calculated using BLOSUM62-based TCRdist between CDR3 peptides within each V-J. Welch's t-statistics and random forest reduced around 550 V-J features to 13, which were used in a naive Bayes classifier (R e1071). TCRdb reprocessed the public reads (quality trimming at Q25 with fastp, clone calling with MiXCR) and kept in-frame beta chains. Rows with a matching CDR3 protein are joined into one entry that keeps the most common DNA and genes. The authors' filters were not applied to this entry. The sample contains approximately 370,000 distinct CDR3 sequences, under 15% of them found a single time. 30% to 35% of the sample belongs to the ten largest clones.

The data were obtained in a study of T cells in Graves' hyperthyroidism and ophthalmopathy (dated by TCRdb to about 2019). With respect to the entire study: Peripheral blood was collected at initial diagnosis, before any treatment. After sampling, hyperthyroidism patients received methimazole starting at 30 mg daily, and ophthalmopathy patients received high-dose intravenous methylprednisolone. The 85 to 100 discovery patients were randomly split 7:3 into training and test sets. The paper describes TCR Vbeta CDR3 sequencing of around 140 peripheral blood samples, made up of approximately 40 ophthalmopathy patients, some 76 hyperthyroidism patients and some 17 progressor patients. The study also compared thyroid tissue and blood T-cell repertoires from 5 to 7 Graves' hyperthyroidism patients. Whether ophthalmopathy could be predicted prospectively was tested in an independent validation cohort made up of fewer than 20 hyperthyroidism patients plus 17 patients who later progressed to ophthalmopathy. A discovery cohort of roughly 100 patients, approximately 44 with Graves' ophthalmopathy and 55 to 60 with stable Graves' hyperthyroidism, was used to find distinguishing TCR V-J signatures.

Trimmed from V: 3 bases; trimmed from J: 5 bases; junction bases lacking a gene match: 3. Reading the germline V gene gives CDR1 KGHSH and CDR2 LQKENI. From cysteine to phenylalanine, the CDR3 is 14 amino acids long. Only CDR3 DNA remains: 42 bases, in frame from the first base. The full study reports these points: In cross-validation, a model built on a 13 V-J signature told ophthalmopathy apart from stable hyperthyroidism with 87.88% sensitivity and about 81% specificity, and in testing the same model reached 80%/75%. Most expanded thyroid clonotypes (frequency above 0.001) were also found in blood, which suggests that blood repertoires may mirror thyroid immune responses. In validation, the model predicted progression to ophthalmopathy with just under 71% sensitivity and approximately 78% specificity, a median of 6.5 months before onset. No statistical method was used to set the sample size in advance, and investigators knew the group allocation.

A patient counted as having stable Graves' hyperthyroidism if no progression to ophthalmopathy occurred over 18 months of follow-up. Hyperthyroidism patients were aged 18 to 65 years and newly diagnosed, with disease duration of less than 2 months. The study excluded patients with uncontrolled infections, other autoimmune diseases, pregnancy or lactation. Diagnoses relied on clinical symptoms, serum thyroxine and TRAb, thyroid ultrasound and orbital computed tomography. Ficoll-Paque density gradient centrifugation was used to isolate PBMCs from around 10 ml of fresh peripheral blood. Total RNA was extracted with Trizol reagent, and quality was checked on an Agilent 2100 Bioanalyzer.

The clonotype was recovered from a woman younger than 45 with Graves' hyperthyroidism. In this chain, TRBV18 is recombined with TRBJ2-2; 7 central nucleotides agree with TRBD1. Input material: blood. The DNA reads TGTGCCAGCTCACCCCCGACAGGGACCGGGGAGCTGTTTTTT. This gives the protein CASSPPTGTGELFF.